The clone carrying this T cell receptor beta chain has a count of ten or more. The data originate from a study of CD8 T cells in ankylosing spondylitis. CDR1 and CDR2 from the germline V gene are SGHTA and FQGNSA. V was trimmed by 3 bases and J by 8 bases, leaving 10 bases between them. CDR3 length equals 13 residues. TCRdb reanalysed the 5' RACE reads using MiXCR and keeps one entry per CDR3 protein. The sample has under 150,000 distinct CDR3 sequences; roughly 11% are singletons. The V gene is TRBV7-2, the J gene TRBJ1-4, with D possibly being TRBD1 (6 bases). This receptor was taken from a female donor with ankylosing spondylitis or in good health (not recorded which). Sequencing was done on a sample of blood, either unsorted or a sorted T cell fraction (not recorded which). In DNA, the CDR3 is TGTGCCAGCAGCTTCAGGGGATGGGAAAAACTGTTTTTT. Its translation is CASSFRGWEKLFF.